These 7 T cell receptor beta chains came from one sample sequenced in a study of CD8+ T cells in alopecia areata. Extraction of RNA preceded its reverse transcription into cDNA, which served as the sequencing template. Using immunoSEQ multiplex PCR, the repertoire was profiled, and TCRdb retains in-frame clones only, with some absent. The sample lists more than 95,000 clones, approximately 42% occurring once. The sequenced material came from CD4+ T cells sorted from blood. Receptor source: a human donor with alopecia areata.

The table lists this clone with a few counts. This sequence joins TRBV29-1 and TRBJ2-7; 7 nucleotides agree with TRBD1. The V gene's germline CDR1 is SQVTM and CDR2 ANQGSEA. The CDR3 is made up of 12 amino acids. Losses at the gene ends were 5 bases for V and 4 bases for J; bases not matched to a gene: 5. The CDR3 protein is CSVRGQMYEQYF. The CDR3 nucleotides read TGCAGCGTTAGGGGACAGATGTACGAGCAGTACTTC.

About this clone itself: This sample also contains other DNA sequences that code for the same CDR3. The rearrangement joins TRBV4-2 to TRBJ2-7, with a tentative D call TRBD2 (5 bases). The CDR3 is made up of 14 amino acids. Between the trimmed V and J ends, which lost 0 bases and 2 bases, there was a span of 8 bases. Per germline, CDR1 LGHNA and CDR2 YNFKEQ. CDR3 DNA: TGTGCCAGCAGCCAAGATCCGGGGACCTACGAGCAGTACTTC. Its translation: CASSQDPGTYEQYF.

The chain's CDR3 is CASSDRQPQPQHF. As DNA, the CDR3 is TGTGCCAGCTCCGATAGACAGCCACAGCCCCAGCATTTT. This chain joins TRBV18 and TRBJ1-5; a possible D gene is TRBD1 (5 bases). This CDR3 region has 13 residues. The germline CDR1 and CDR2 sequences are KGHSH and LQKENI. V was shortened by 6 bases and J by 7 bases, with 13 bases between the two germline ends.

This clone was observed a few times. J is TRBJ1-5 and V is TRBV7-2, with TRBD1 identical over 8 bases. This CDR3 region has 14 residues. The V gene's germline CDR1 is SGHTA and CDR2 FQGNSA. The ends lost 5 bases at V and 5 bases at J; junction bases unmatched: 5. Here the CDR3 DNA reads TGTGCCAGCAGCACTACAGGGGGGCATCAGCCCCAGCATTTT. Translated, it gives CASSTTGGHQPQHF.

The chain uses TRBV11-2 and TRBJ2-2; TRBD2 matches at 11 bases. Germline lookup yields CDR1 SGHAT and CDR2 FQNNGV. CDR3 length: 15 residues. The V and J ends lost 5 bases and 3 bases, in that order; junction bases with no gene match: 2. The CDR3 sequence: CASSQGLADTGELFF. The CDR3, as DNA: TGTGCCAGCAGCCAGGGACTAGCGGACACCGGGGAGCTGTTTTTT.

The V call is TRBV7-2, the J call TRBJ2-2, with TRBD1 as a possible D gene (6 bases). The V gene lost 0 bases and the J gene lost 5 bases, with 7 bases spanning the gap. There are 14 residues in the CDR3. Germline V lookup: CDR1 SGHTA, CDR2 FQGNSA. CDR3 sequence: CASSLAQGTGELFF. Written as DNA, the CDR3 is TGTGCCAGCAGCTTAGCCCAGGGGACCGGGGAGCTGTTTTTT.

This clone was detected only a few times. The rearrangement joins TRBV23-1 to TRBJ2-3; D perhaps matches TRBD1 (6 bases). TRBV23-1 is noted as an ORF with a role that remains uncertain. V lost 5 bases, J lost 2 bases, and 14 bases lay in between. This CDR3 comprises 15 residues. The CDR3 sequence: CASSRQVPITDTQYF. The CDR3 DNA reads as TGCGCCAGCAGTAGACAGGTCCCTATCACAGATACGCAGTATTTT.